Listed here is a single T cell receptor (beta chain). This sample was taken from a study of blood T cell repertoires in COVID-19. Using immunoSEQ multiplex PCR, the repertoire was profiled, and TCRdb retains in-frame clones only, with some absent. Of tens of thousands of clones in the sample, just over 85% are singletons; the top ten hold about 4.3%. This clonotype was obtained from a man aged 60-69 years with acute or convalescent COVID-19. Sequenced material: peripheral blood.

DNA of the CDR3: TGCGCCAGCAGCTTGGATCCAGGATCGGCGTCCAATGAGCAGTTCTTC. Protein sequence: CASSLDPGSASNEQFF. The chain combines TRBV5-1 with TRBJ2-1; no firm D call. The CDR3 spans 16 residues. Germline CDR1 reads SGHRS; CDR2 reads YFSETQ. With 0 bases removed from V and 6 bases from J, the gap between germline ends came to 16 bases.